The 10 T cell receptor beta chains below all came from one sample that was sequenced in a study of T cell changes during pregnancy in multiple sclerosis (dated by TCRdb to between 2018 and 2021). Library prep was done by the immunoSEQ multiplex PCR assay. The source is immuneACCESS, and TCRdb retained only in-frame sequences with V and J called. Part of the clones is not carried over; for the studies checked, unresolved V genes explain less than half of this, and the remainder is unexplained. The sample profile shows tens of thousands of clones; 92% of them were found once. More than 1.5% of the sample is held by the ten biggest clonotypes. The sample was peripheral blood, taken in the first trimester of pregnancy. All receptors derive from a female donor with multiple sclerosis, enrolled in a pregnancy study.

The chain links TRBV7-2 to TRBJ2-3, with 9 bases fitting TRBD2. Germline trimming cut 5 bases from V and 9 bases from J; bases unmatched to any gene: 6. The CDR3 loop spans 13 amino acids. Germline CDR1 reads SGHTA; CDR2 reads FQGNSA. This CDR3 reads CASSHSSGNTQYF. In DNA form, the CDR3 reads TGTGCCAGCAGCCACTCTAGCGGGAACACGCAGTATTTT. Together with reference TRBV7-2 and TRBJ2-3, the CDR3 gives the full variable domain: GAGVSQSPSNKVTEKGKDVELRCDPISGHTALYWYRQSLGQGLEFLIYFQGNSAPDKSGLPSDRFSAERTGGSVSTLTIQRTQQEDSAVYLCASSHSSGNTQYFGPGTRLTVL.

The CDR3 DNA sequence: TGTGCCAGCAGCCGCCTCCCAACCTCCACGACATCCTATGGCTACACCTTC. This codes for CASSRLPTSTTSYGYTF. The chain uses TRBV7-3 and TRBJ1-2; D unclear. The CDR3 covers 17 residues. Germline V gene data show CDR1 as SGHTA and CDR2 as FQGTGA. The V and J ends lost 5 bases and 4 bases respectively, with 23 bases between them.

The chain is built from TRBV7-2 and TRBJ1-1, with D hard to call. The CDR3 runs 13 residues. V was shortened by 2 bases and J by 1 base, with 5 bases between the two germline ends. In germline, CDR1 is SGHTA, CDR2 FQGNSA. CDR3: CASSLNRNTEAFF. In nucleotides, the CDR3 is TGTGCCAGCAGCTTAAATAGGAACACTGAAGCTTTCTTT.

The chain recombines TRBV19 with TRBJ2-2; the match to TRBD2 covers 9 bases. The V segment lost 5 bases and the J segment 1 base; nucleotides outside the gene matches: 2. The CDR3 has 15 amino acids. Per germline, CDR1 LNHDA and CDR2 SQIVND (reference sequence). CDR3 DNA sequence: TGTGCCAGTAGTCTTAGCGGGAGGAACACCGGGGAGCTGTTTTTT. Translating gives CASSLSGRNTGELFF.

V gene TRBV6-5 combines with J gene TRBJ2-7; no clear D. V was pared by 6 bases and J by 6 bases, with 18 bases between. The germline CDR1 and CDR2 sequences are MNHEY and SVGAGI. This CDR3 spans 14 amino acids. The CDR3 sequence: CASSQRGRPFEQYF. In DNA, the CDR3 is TGTGCCAGCAGCCAACGAGGCAGACCCTTCGAGCAGTACTTC.

The V and J genes are TRBV10-3 and TRBJ2-1; TRBD2 matches at 7 bases. V lost 4 bases to trimming and J lost 6 bases; unmatched junction nucleotides: 12. Germline V CDR1 and CDR2: ENHRY, SYGVKD. This CDR3 spans 16 amino acids. The CDR3 protein is CAISGPGGSSVNEQFF. The CDR3 bases are TGTGCCATCAGTGGGCCTGGCGGGAGCTCAGTCAATGAGCAGTTCTTC.

This rearrangement joins TRBV23-1 to TRBJ1-4; D is perhaps TRBD1 (5 bases). TRBV23-1 is flagged as an ORF with uncertain function. This CDR3 spans 15 amino acids. The V end was cut by 1 base, the J end by 4 bases, with 10 bases between. In nucleotides, the CDR3 is TGCGCCAGCAGTCAATTCGACAGAGGTAATGAAAAACTGTTTTTT. Amino acids: CASSQFDRGNEKLFF.

This clone was seen once. The chain is built from TRBV9 and TRBJ1-1, with 7 positions matching TRBD1. CDR3 size: 17 residues. Germline CDR1 is SGDLS and CDR2 is YYNGEE. V was pared by 0 bases and J by 1 base, with 9 bases of the junction left unmatched. The CDR3 loop is CASSVEPGPGGNTEAFF. The DNA for the CDR3 is TGTGCCAGCAGCGTAGAGCCAGGGCCAGGGGGGAACACTGAAGCTTTCTTT.

V gene TRBV2 combines with J gene TRBJ2-1; 8 nucleotides align to TRBD2. The germline gives CDR1 SNHLY, CDR2 FYNNEI. The V segment lost 9 bases and the J segment 7 bases; nucleotides outside the gene matches: 14. CDR3 length: 15 residues. The CDR3 spells CASTPGAGGGNEQFF. The CDR3 DNA sequence: TGTGCCAGTACCCCGGGGGCGGGAGGAGGTAATGAGCAGTTCTTC.

The chain has TRBV7-8 and TRBJ1-2, with D uncertain. Germline loops: CDR1 SGHVS, CDR2 FQNEAQ. The V end lost 2 bases, the J end lost 0 bases, and 4 bases lay between the germline ends. The CDR3 consists of 13 residues. The DNA for the CDR3 is TGTGCCAGCAGCTTATTAACTAACTATGGCTACACCTTC. Protein sequence: CASSLLTNYGYTF.